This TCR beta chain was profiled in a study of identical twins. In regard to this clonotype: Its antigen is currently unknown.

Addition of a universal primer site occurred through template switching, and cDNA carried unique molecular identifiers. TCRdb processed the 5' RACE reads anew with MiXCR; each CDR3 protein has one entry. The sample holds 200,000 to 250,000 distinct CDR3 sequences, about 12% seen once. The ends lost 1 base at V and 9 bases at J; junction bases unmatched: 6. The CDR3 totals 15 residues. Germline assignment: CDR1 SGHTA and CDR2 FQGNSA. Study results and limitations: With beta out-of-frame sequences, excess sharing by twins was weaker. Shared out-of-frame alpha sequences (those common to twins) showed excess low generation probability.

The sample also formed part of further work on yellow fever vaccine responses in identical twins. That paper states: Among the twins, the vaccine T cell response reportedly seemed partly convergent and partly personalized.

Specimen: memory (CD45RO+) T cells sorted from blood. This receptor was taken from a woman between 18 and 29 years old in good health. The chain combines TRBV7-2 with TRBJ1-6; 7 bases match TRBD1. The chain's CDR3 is CASSLESGGRSPLHF. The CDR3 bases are TGTGCCAGCAGCTTAGAGTCAGGGGGACGTTCACCCCTCCACTTT.